These 9 T cell receptor beta chains came from one sample sequenced in a study of Graves' ophthalmopathy and Graves' hyperthyroidism. Amplified TCR beta CDR3 regions were obtained using RNA transcripts as template. RT-PCR with HTBI primers came first, then second-round multiplex PCR. TCRdb passed the multiplex PCR reads through MiXCR, listing each CDR3 protein once. Here the sample spans about 620,000 distinct CDR3 sequences, about a fifth being singletons. Sequenced material: peripheral blood. Source of these receptors: a woman aged 18 to 35 with stable Graves' hyperthyroidism. Some clones in this sample may be carry-over from other donors' samples.

At least ten counts were recorded for this clonotype. The V gene is TRBV6-1, the J gene TRBJ2-7; 7 bases are a match to TRBD2. The germline V gene has CDR1 MNHNS and CDR2 SASEGT. Losses at the gene ends were 2 bases for V and 0 bases for J; bases not matched to a gene: 13. CDR3 length: 18 amino acids. The CDR3 reads CASSEWGGAGIPSYEQYF. The CDR3 DNA reads as TGTGCCAGCAGTGAATGGGGGGGTGCGGGGATACCCTCCTACGAGCAGTACTTC.

The rearrangement links TRBV11-2 to TRBJ2-5, with 12 nucleotides matching TRBD1. The V segment lost 2 bases and the J segment 7 bases; nucleotides outside the gene matches: 11. Germline values: CDR1 SGHAT, CDR2 FQNNGV. The CDR3 runs 17 residues. The DNA of the CDR3 is TGTGCCAGCAGCTTATACCCCGGGGACAGGGGGCAGGTGACCCAGTACTTC. It translates to CASSLYPGDRGQVTQYF.

This clonotype turned up a few times. The rearrangement links TRBV20-1 to TRBJ1-1; no clear D. This CDR3 spans 11 amino acids. The V gene's germline CDR1 is DFQATT and CDR2 SNEGSKA (reference sequence). The V gene lost 8 bases and the J gene lost 7 bases, with 14 bases spanning the gap. CDR3 coding DNA: TGCAGTTACCTCGGGCCAGGTGAAGCTTTCTTT. Its protein product is CSYLGPGEAFF.

The CDR3 region is CASSHDPSYGYTF. In DNA, the CDR3 is TGTGCCAGCAGTCATGACCCCAGCTATGGCTACACCTTC. The chain carries TRBV27 and TRBJ1-2, with no clear D. The CDR3 runs to 13 residues. Per germline, CDR1 MNHEY and CDR2 SMNVEV (reference sequence). Trimming stripped 5 bases from V and 4 bases from J, with 11 bases between.

This clonotype was detected many times. V and J are TRBV20-1 and TRBJ2-5, with D tentatively TRBD1 or TRBD2 (5 bases each). Trimming cost V 4 bases and J 5 bases, with 20 bases left between them. The germline CDR1 and CDR2 sequences are DFQATT and SNEGSKA (reference sequence). CDR3 length equals 15 residues. CDR3 protein: CSAISAPGTLETQYF. The CDR3, as DNA: TGCAGTGCTATATCCGCCCCGGGGACCCTGGAGACCCAGTACTTC.

This clonotype has at least ten counts. The CDR3 DNA reads TGCAGTGCCCCGGGGGGGTCCGGCAATCAGCCCCAGCATTTT. Translating gives CSAPGGSGNQPQHF. J is TRBJ1-5 and V is TRBV20-1, with D possibly matching TRBD1 (5 bases). The germline gives CDR1 DFQATT, CDR2 SNEGSKA (reference sequence). Trimming left V 6 bases short and J 2 bases short, with 14 bases between. CDR3 length: 14 residues.

This clonotype has a count of ten or more. V gene TRBV30 combines with J gene TRBJ1-1, with D uncertain. This CDR3 region has 11 residues. Trimming left V 7 bases short and J 1 base short, with 7 bases between. Germline values: CDR1 GTSNPN, CDR2 SVGIG (reference sequence). The CDR3 loop reads CALRQNTEAFF. The CDR3 nucleotides read TGTGCCTTACGACAGAACACTGAAGCTTTCTTT.

This clonotype was seen repeatedly, ten times or more. This sequence joins TRBV3-1 and TRBJ1-1; 7 nucleotides match TRBD1. V lost 1 base, J lost 7 bases, and 0 bases stayed unmatched. The germline gives CDR1 LGHDT, CDR2 YNNKEL (reference sequence). The CDR3 loop spans 12 amino acids. The CDR3: CASSQGQGEAFF. Written as DNA, the CDR3 is TGTGCCAGCAGCCAAGGACAGGGTGAAGCTTTCTTT.

The sample holds many counts of this clonotype. The CDR3 DNA follows: TGTGCCAGCAGCCATGGGACTAGCGGGAGCGGGGAGCAGTACTTC. It translates to CASSHGTSGSGEQYF. The rearrangement joins TRBV28 to TRBJ2-7; TRBD2 aligns across 14 bases. This CDR3 region has 15 residues. Germline values: CDR1 MDHEN, CDR2 SYDVKM. With 6 bases clipped from V and 7 bases from J, the junction kept 8 bases outside the gene matches.